A selection of T cell receptor beta chains follows, all from one sample in a study of post-analysis software for immune sequencing data. TCRdb re-called the PCR reads through MiXCR, storing one row per CDR3 protein. The sample includes about 800,000 distinct CDR3 sequences, 25% to 30% of them seen just once. Specimen: blood. The source of these receptors is a girl aged 5 to 17 with multiple sclerosis. Both conserved end residues are part of each CDR3.

CDR3: CASSVGRGRRDTEAFF
V: TRBV9
length: 16

CDR3: CASSHPVNLADEKRNEQFF
V: TRBV6-1
length: 19

CDR3: CASSISGTGPADTRYF
V: TRBV7-9
length: 16

CDR3: CASRDYEQYF
V: TRBV2
length: 10

CDR3: CASSALAGGASGELFF
V: TRBV9
length: 16

CDR3: CASSRDSPFEQYF
V: TRBV6-5
length: 13

CDR3: CASSPRAGGPHEQYF
V: TRBV18
length: 15

CDR3: CASSLSRGGYQPQHF
V: TRBV28
length: 15

CDR3: CASSQNREPTYGYTF
V: TRBV18
length: 15

CDR3: CASSIRENEQYF
V: TRBV12-3/TRBV12-4
length: 12

CDR3: CASSLYPGTSFDEQYF
V: TRBV6-2/TRBV6-3
length: 16

CDR3: CSATGSGYGYTF
V: TRBV20-1
length: 12

CDR3: CASSSTGGDGYTF
V: TRBV6-6
length: 13

CDR3: CASSLASHVGYTF
V: TRBV5-1
length: 13

CDR3: CSARVQAQYGYTF
V: TRBV20-1
length: 13

CDR3: CSASQGQGPYEQYF
V: TRBV20-1
length: 14

CDR3: CASSLLSGGRGEQFF
V: TRBV7-6
length: 15

CDR3: CASSHEKRARDNEQFF
V: TRBV4-3
length: 16

CDR3: CASSLAGGTSNQPQHF
V: TRBV5-5
length: 16

CDR3: CASSLAGDKDSPLHF
V: TRBV5-1
length: 15

CDR3: CATKPEGARVQPQHF
V: TRBV10-3
length: 15

CDR3: CASKRTASNQPQHF
V: TRBV6-1
length: 14

CDR3: CAINHRDRDSYEQYF
V: TRBV10-2
length: 15

CDR3: CARAGGSSYNEQFF
V: TRBV7-9
length: 14

CDR3: CSVVNPPDTQYF
V: TRBV29-1
length: 12

CDR3: CASRRPVTGGGEQFF
V: TRBV28
length: 15

CDR3: CASSQDRMSAGGGERFF
V: TRBV3-1
length: 17

CDR3: CASSMGDRVRETQYF
V: TRBV5-6
length: 15

CDR3: CASSRADTPNEQFF
V: TRBV7-9
length: 14

CDR3: CSVAAGTAVNTEAFF
V: TRBV29-1
length: 15

CDR3: CASRSPGQGNYGYTF
V: TRBV7-2
length: 15

CDR3: CASSFSGSRQPQHF
V: TRBV12-3/TRBV12-4
length: 14

CDR3: CASSLSQGGYGYTF
V: TRBV11-2
length: 14

CDR3: CASSPLSKETQYF
V: TRBV18
length: 13

CDR3: CASSLVTLGDTQYF
V: TRBV7-2
length: 14

CDR3: CASSPEGNHEQYF
V: TRBV5-1
length: 13

CDR3: CASSIGPCNEQFF
V: TRBV19
length: 13

CDR3: CVSSPTGADTQYF
V: TRBV3-1
length: 13

CDR3: CSARDPARTPYEQYF
V: TRBV20-1
length: 15

CDR3: CASSVGTGVVETQYF
V: TRBV9
length: 15

CDR3: CASTPGAGDNEQYF
V: TRBV27
length: 14

CDR3: CASSRGIIGLEQYF
V: TRBV5-6
length: 14

CDR3: CASSWEKTGGDYGYTF
V: TRBV6-5
length: 16

CDR3: CDSSLRGGAGQPQHF
V: TRBV5-1
length: 15

CDR3: CASGLGYEQYF
V: TRBV6-6
length: 11

CDR3: CASRDPTGQHGYTF
V: TRBV28
length: 14

CDR3: CASTDIQGIIAETQYF
V: TRBV6-6
length: 16

CDR3: CASSLGGTLKQYF
V: TRBV7-2
length: 13

CDR3: CSARVWGSGETQYF
V: TRBV20-1
length: 14

CDR3: CSASVRSVSYNEQFF
V: TRBV20-1
length: 15

CDR3: CASSVEGQGVYGYTF
V: TRBV9
length: 15